This paragraph reports one T cell receptor (beta chain). The entirety of the isolated RNA underwent reverse transcription, so expressed TCRB transcripts were sequenced. Generated by immunoSEQ multiplex PCR, the TCRdb table keeps only in-frame clones and is missing some. Of around 200,000 clones detected, about 12% appear once; the ten largest clones hold 0.62%. The data belong to a study of beta chain features in type 1 diabetes. The CDR3 contains 15 residues. V lost 5 bases to trimming and J lost 7 bases; unmatched junction nucleotides: 11. Germline CDR1 and CDR2: MNHNY and SVGAGI (reference sequence).

This chain joins TRBV6-6 and TRBJ2-3, with 8 positions matching TRBD2. Sequenced material: central memory CD4+ T cells from blood. The clonotype was recovered from a woman aged 18 to 35 in good health. The CDR3 nucleotides read TGTGCCAGCAGTCCCGCCGGGACTAGGGGGAATACGCAGTATTTT. This translates into CASSPAGTRGNTQYF.